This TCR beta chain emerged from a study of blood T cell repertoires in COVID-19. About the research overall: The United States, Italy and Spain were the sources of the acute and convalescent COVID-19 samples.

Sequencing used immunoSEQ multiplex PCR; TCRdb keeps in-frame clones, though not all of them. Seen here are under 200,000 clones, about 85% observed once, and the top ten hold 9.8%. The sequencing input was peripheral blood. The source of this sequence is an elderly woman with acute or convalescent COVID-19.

In DNA form, the CDR3 reads TGTGCCAGCAGCAAATTGCCCGTGGCGGAGACGAGAGGAAACACCATATATTTT. The encoded protein is CASSKLPVAETRGNTIYF. The chain recombines TRBV9 with TRBJ1-3; D not certain. Germline CDR1 SGDLS, CDR2 YYNGEE. This CDR3 comprises 18 residues. V lost 4 bases and J lost 4, with 24 bases in between. Full variable domain (missing parts from reference TRBV9 and TRBJ1-3): DSGVTQTPKHLITATGQRVTLRCSPRSGDLSVYWYQQSLDQGLQFLIQYYNGEERAKGNILERFSAQQFPDLHSELNLSSLELGDSALYFCASSKLPVAETRGNTIYFGEGSWLTVV.